The 19 T cell receptor beta chains in this list originate from one sample, sequenced in a study of response to subunit inactivated influenza vaccine. TCRdb recomputed calls from the RT-PCR reads with MiXCR, one row per CDR3 protein. Of 450,000 to 500,000 distinct CDR3 sequences listed, 10% to 11% are singletons. Specimen: PBMCs from blood, collected more than 35 days after vaccination. The receptors shown here come from a man in his forties or fifties who received an inactivated influenza vaccine.

This clonotype was counted ten times or more. The chain employs TRBV20-1 and TRBJ2-3, with D possibly matching TRBD2 (6 bases). V lost 3 bases, J lost 1 base, and 17 bases lay in between. The CDR3 totals 16 residues. From germline, CDR1 is DFQATT and CDR2 SNEGSKA (reference sequence). The CDR3 is CSARGTAPGGTDTQYF. The CDR3 DNA sequence: TGCAGTGCTAGGGGGACTGCACCGGGGGGCACAGATACGCAGTATTTT.

This clonotype was counted ten times or more. This sequence joins TRBV12-3 or TRBV12-4 and TRBJ1-1; D gene uncertain. The CDR3 contains 13 residues. V lost 3 bases, J lost 4 bases, and 9 bases lay in between. The CDR3 protein is CASSLSRSTEAFF. The CDR3 region has the DNA TGTGCCAGCAGTTTGAGTCGGAGCACTGAAGCTTTCTTT.

This clonotype was counted only a few times. The V call is TRBV28, the J call TRBJ1-2; tentative D call: TRBD1 (5 bases). Germline V lookup: CDR1 MDHEN, CDR2 SYDVKM. This CDR3 spans 13 amino acids. Trimming stripped 3 bases from V and 8 bases from J, with 13 bases between. The CDR3 is CASSFEGREGYTF. In DNA, the CDR3 is TGTGCCAGCAGTTTTGAGGGACGCGAAGGCTACACCTTC.

This clonotype occurred a few times. The J gene is TRBJ2-1, the V gene TRBV12-3 or TRBV12-4, with 9 bases identical to TRBD1. The CDR3 is 15 residues long. Trimming at V came to 4 bases and at J to 8 bases, leaving 9 bases not matched to a gene. The CDR3 nucleotides are TGTGCCAGCAGTTCACCGGGACAGGGAGTACATGAGCAGTTCTTC. Translation gives CASSSPGQGVHEQFF.

The rearrangement uses TRBV7-2 and TRBJ2-3; D is undetermined. V was trimmed by 4 bases and J by 3 bases, leaving 8 bases between them. This CDR3 has 13 amino acids. The germline V gene has CDR1 SGHTA and CDR2 FQGNSA. CDR3 sequence (DNA): TGTGCCAGCAGCTCCGAGTTAACAGATACGCAGTATTTT. Translation gives CASSSELTDTQYF. The whole variable domain, remainder taken from reference TRBV7-2 and TRBJ2-3, is GAGVSQSPSNKVTEKGKDVELRCDPISGHTALYWYRQSLGQGLEFLIYFQGNSAPDKSGLPSDRFSAERTGGSVSTLTIQRTQQEDSAVYLCASSSELTDTQYFGPGTRLTVL.

This clonotype was recorded at least ten times. CDR3 DNA sequence: TGCGCCAGCAGCCAAGATCTCAGAGCGGACTCGGGGAACAATGAGCAGTTCTTC. Translated: CASSQDLRADSGNNEQFF. V and J are TRBV4-3 and TRBJ2-1; weak D call: TRBD2 (5 bases). The CDR3 consists of 18 residues. V shed 0 bases and J shed 5 bases, with 20 bases lying between them. From germline, CDR1 is LGHNA and CDR2 YSLEER.

This clonotype was detected a few times. The chain links TRBV28 to TRBJ1-6, with TRBD1 matching over 10 bases. CDR3 length: 17 residues. J was trimmed by 5 bases and V by 2 bases; bases with no gene match: 6. Germline values: CDR1 MDHEN, CDR2 SYDVKM. CDR3 sequence (DNA): TGTGCCAGCAGTTTACCCGGGACAGGGGATGATAATTCACCCCTCCACTTT. Protein: CASSLPGTGDDNSPLHF.

For the CDR3, the DNA is TGCGCCAGCAGCCCGCAAGGGGTGTCCTTAGCCAAAAACATTCAGTACTTC. It yields the protein CASSPQGVSLAKNIQYF. The rearrangement uses TRBV5-1 and TRBJ2-4, with D possibly being TRBD1 (5 bases). Germline V gene sequence: CDR1 SGHRS, CDR2 YFSETQ. The CDR3 extends over 17 amino acids. V was cut by 4 bases and J by 0 bases, with 17 bases left in between.

This sequence joins TRBV7-2 and TRBJ2-2, with D hard to call. This CDR3 has 14 amino acids. The germline CDR1 and CDR2 sequences are SGHTA and FQGNSA. V was cut by 7 bases and J by 3 bases, with 12 bases left in between. This CDR3 reads CASTSGFDTGELFF. CDR3 DNA sequence: TGTGCCAGCACGAGTGGGTTTGACACCGGGGAGCTGTTTTTT.

This clonotype was counted only a few times. This chain uses TRBV2 with TRBJ2-7; 10 bases line up with TRBD2. The V gene's germline CDR1 is SNHLY and CDR2 FYNNEI. The CDR3 totals 15 residues. V lost 6 bases to trimming and J lost 4 bases; unmatched junction nucleotides: 9. The CDR3 is CASSRYQREGYEQYF. For the CDR3, the DNA is TGTGCCAGCAGCCGCTACCAGCGGGAGGGGTACGAGCAGTACTTC.

This clonotype was detected ten times or more. This CDR3 is CASSQDGTSGRHVTQYF. The CDR3 nucleotides read TGCGCCAGCAGCCAAGATGGGACTAGCGGGAGACACGTTACGCAGTATTTT. This rearrangement joins TRBV4-3 to TRBJ2-3; 14 bases align to TRBD2. The germline CDR1 and CDR2 sequences are LGHNA and YSLEER. The CDR3 runs to 17 residues. With V trimmed by 0 bases and J by 8 bases, 7 bases remained unmatched.

This clonotype showed up just a few times. The V gene is TRBV29-1, the J gene TRBJ2-5; tentatively, D is TRBD1 (6 bases). CDR3 size: 14 residues. CDR1 is SQVTM, CDR2 ANQGSEA, per germline. The ends were cut back, 3 bases at V and 0 bases at J, with 11 bases in the middle. CDR3 nucleotide sequence: TGCAGCGTTGATGGCAGGGGAGACCAAGAGACCCAGTACTTC. Its protein is CSVDGRGDQETQYF.

This clonotype was counted between two and nine times. V usage is TRBV7-2 and J usage is TRBJ2-7; 8 nucleotides agree with TRBD1. Trimming cost V 3 bases and J 2 bases; bases outside gene matches: 9. The CDR3 loop spans 16 amino acids. CDR1 and CDR2 (germline): SGHTA, FQGNSA. The CDR3 protein is CASSFLRTGITYEQYF. CDR3 sequence (DNA): TGTGCCAGCAGCTTCTTAAGGACAGGGATTACCTACGAGCAGTACTTC.

The chain recombines TRBV14 with TRBJ1-2; the D is unclear. The V gene's germline CDR1 is SGHDN and CDR2 FVKESK. Trimming took off 5 bases at V and 3 bases at J, with 10 bases between the two ends. CDR3 length: 13 amino acids. The CDR3 bases are TGTGCCAGCAGCTTGGACCAGGACTATGGCTACACCTTC. It translates to CASSLDQDYGYTF.

The J gene is TRBJ2-1, the V gene TRBV20-1; 7 nucleotides agree with TRBD1. V lost 5 bases, J lost 2 bases, and 3 bases stayed unmatched. Germline CDR1 DFQATT, CDR2 SNEGSKA (reference sequence). The CDR3 sequence is 13 residues long. In DNA, the CDR3 is TGCAGTGCTGAGCAGGGGGCCTACAATGAGCAGTTCTTC. Amino acid sequence: CSAEQGAYNEQFF.

This clonotype has only a few counts. The chain joins TRBV5-1 to TRBJ2-5, with D perhaps matching TRBD2 (5 bases). Germline V gives CDR1 SGHRS, CDR2 YFSETQ. The CDR3 extends over 14 amino acids. The V end was cut by 1 base, the J end by 4 bases, with 11 bases between. CDR3 residues: CASSLLSGIETQYF. The CDR3 coding sequence is TGCGCCAGCAGCTTGTTGTCCGGGATAGAGACCCAGTACTTC. Combining the CDR3 with reference TRBV5-1 and TRBJ2-5 gives the whole variable domain KAGVTQTPRYLIKTRGQQVTLSCSPISGHRSVSWYQQTPGQGLQFLFEYFSETQRNKGNFPGRFSGRQFSNSRSEMNVSTLELGDSALYLCASSLLSGIETQYFGPGTRLLVL.

A single count supports this clonotype. The chain links TRBV20-1 to TRBJ1-2; D is unresolved. Germline assignment: CDR1 DFQATT and CDR2 SNEGSKA (reference sequence). The CDR3 runs 14 residues. Between the trimmed V and J ends, which lost 6 bases and 4 bases, there was a span of 18 bases. The CDR3 DNA sequence: TGCAGTGCCTTAACTCCGGGGTCTAGCTATGGCTACACCTTC. Its translation is CSALTPGSSYGYTF.

This clonotype showed up just a few times. This rearrangement joins TRBV20-1 to TRBJ1-6, with D unresolved. Germline lookup yields CDR1 DFQATT and CDR2 SNEGSKA (reference sequence). The CDR3 runs to 14 residues. V gave up 1 base and J gave up 7 bases, with 11 bases separating them. CDR3 in amino acids: CSARGSNSNSPLHF. DNA of the CDR3: TGCAGTGCTAGAGGGTCCAACTCGAATTCACCCCTCCACTTT.

This clonotype has a handful of counts. This chain connects TRBV18 to TRBJ2-7; D may be TRBD1 or TRBD2 (5 bases each). V shed 2 bases and J shed 5 bases, with 10 bases lying between them. Germline CDR1 is KGHSH and CDR2 is LQKENI. This CDR3 contains 13 residues. The CDR3 region has the DNA TGTGCCAGCTCACCATTTGGGACCGACGAGCAGTACTTC. It is translated as CASSPFGTDEQYF.